This T cell receptor (beta chain) was documented in a study of shared clonotypes between healthy human individuals. Study findings and constraints: It was observed that 5% to 6.5% of naive CD4 clonotypes were shared across a few donors. With few donors, the genetic and exposure-history diversity represented was limited.

Germline loops: CDR1 LNHDA, CDR2 SQIVND (reference sequence). The CDR3 spans 15 residues. Trimming shortened V by 6 bases and J by 6 bases, and 18 bases separated the two germline ends. Concerning this clone: Its specificity is unknown.

Some clones are missing from TCRdb's copy, which holds only in-frame ones; the method was immunoSEQ multiplex PCR. Of approximately 2.5 million clones listed, 93% were seen once; the top ten hold 0.36%. This sequence joins TRBV19 and TRBJ2-1; D is perhaps TRBD2 (6 bases). Input material: naive CD4+ T cells from PBMCs. Subset specified: CD45RA+ positively selected. The TCR was taken from a man aged 18-30 years in good health. Some clones in this sample may be carry-over from other donors' samples. The CDR3 here is CASRDQGLGGNEQFF. The CDR3 bases are TGTGCCAGTAGGGATCAAGGATTGGGGGGCAATGAGCAGTTCTTC.